Described below is a single TCR beta chain sequence and its context. The CDR3 has 18 amino acids. The junction had 12 bases not matched to a gene; V was cut back by 6 bases and J by 3 bases. In germline, CDR1 is SEHNR, CDR2 FQNEAQ (reference sequence). This record comes from a study of blood T cell repertoires in COVID-19. For the study at large: The samples span acute and convalescent COVID-19 from the United States, Italy and Spain. From T cells, B-cell-depleted T cells, or PBMCs came the material, which was cDNA or gDNA.

Per the authors' pipeline: Scientists estimated how many nucleated cells there were by amplifying reference gene primers. TCRdb's copy holds only in-frame clones and misses some; the assay was immunoSEQ multiplex PCR. V, J and clone size reflect that table, while D and trimming were determined from the DNA. This table has 120,000 or so clones, about 80% appearing once. The receptor was derived from an elderly woman with active or convalescent COVID-19. The source material was peripheral blood. V gene TRBV7-9 combines with J gene TRBJ2-1, with 12 bases aligning to TRBD2. CDR3 sequence: CASSNWRTSGDDYNEQFF. In nucleotides, the CDR3 is TGTGCCAGCAGTAACTGGCGGACTAGCGGGGACGACTACAATGAGCAGTTCTTC.